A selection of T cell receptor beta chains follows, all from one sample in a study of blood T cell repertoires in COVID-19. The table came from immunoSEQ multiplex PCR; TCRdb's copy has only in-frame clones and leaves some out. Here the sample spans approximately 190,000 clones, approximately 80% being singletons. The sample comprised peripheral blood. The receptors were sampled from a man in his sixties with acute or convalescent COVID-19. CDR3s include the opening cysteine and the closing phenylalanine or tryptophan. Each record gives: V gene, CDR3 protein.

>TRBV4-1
CASSPSSGQADNEKLFF
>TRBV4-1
CASSQDRGLYMGSYNSPLHF
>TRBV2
CASSAQTEQYF
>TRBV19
CASRPTGGGPQHF
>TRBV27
CASSPVGGSGGYTF
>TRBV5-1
CASSLARPYGGEQYF
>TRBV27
CASTVQSNSPLHF
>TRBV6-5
CASSYSTRSNTEAFF
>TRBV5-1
CASSLGWASGIYEQYF
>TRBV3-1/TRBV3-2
CASSQDLGLAKNIQYF
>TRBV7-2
CASSLVRGEGTNEKLFF
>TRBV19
CASSITGTNQPQHF
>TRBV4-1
CASSQQYSGNTIYF
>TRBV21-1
CASSKGWTENTEAFF
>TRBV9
CASSVPSTDTQYF
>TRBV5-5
CASSLDGFAAFF
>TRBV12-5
CASGSTLGGGTYNQPQHF
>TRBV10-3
CASGDRKHSYEQYF
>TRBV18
CASSPKPGNYGYTF
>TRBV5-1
CASSPDRVGYTF
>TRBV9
CASSVATPGGSNNEQFF
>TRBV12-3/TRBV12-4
CASRRGPEAFF